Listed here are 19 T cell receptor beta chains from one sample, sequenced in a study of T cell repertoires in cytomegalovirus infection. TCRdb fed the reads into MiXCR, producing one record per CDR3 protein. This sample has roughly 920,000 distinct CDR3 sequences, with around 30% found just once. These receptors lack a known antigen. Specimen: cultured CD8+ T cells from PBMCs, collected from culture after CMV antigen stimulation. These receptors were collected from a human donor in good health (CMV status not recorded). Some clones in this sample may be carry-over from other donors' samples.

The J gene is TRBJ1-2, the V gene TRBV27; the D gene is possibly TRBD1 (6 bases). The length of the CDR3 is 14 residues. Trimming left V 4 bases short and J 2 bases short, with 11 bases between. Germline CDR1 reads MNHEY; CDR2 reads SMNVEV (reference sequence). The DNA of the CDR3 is TGTGCCAGCAGTTGGGGGGCGCGAAACTATGGCTACACCTTC. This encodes CASSWGARNYGYTF.

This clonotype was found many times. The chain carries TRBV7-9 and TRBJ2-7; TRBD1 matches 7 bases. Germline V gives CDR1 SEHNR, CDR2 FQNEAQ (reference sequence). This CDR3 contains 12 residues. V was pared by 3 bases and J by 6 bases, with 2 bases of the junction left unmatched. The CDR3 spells CASSLTGLEQYV. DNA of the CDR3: TGTGCCAGCAGCTTGACAGGGCTCGAGCAGTACGTC.

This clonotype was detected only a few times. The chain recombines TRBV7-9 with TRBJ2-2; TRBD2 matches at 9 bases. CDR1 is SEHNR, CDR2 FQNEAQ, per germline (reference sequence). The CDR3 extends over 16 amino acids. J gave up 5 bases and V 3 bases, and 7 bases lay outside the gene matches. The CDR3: CASSFRGGARTGELFF. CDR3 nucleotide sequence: TGTGCCAGCAGCTTCCGCGGGGGGGCAAGAACCGGGGAGCTGTTTTTT.

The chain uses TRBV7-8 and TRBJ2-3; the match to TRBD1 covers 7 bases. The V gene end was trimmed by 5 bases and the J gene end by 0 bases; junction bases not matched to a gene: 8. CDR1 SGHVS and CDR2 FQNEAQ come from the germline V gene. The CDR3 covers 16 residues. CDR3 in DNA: TGTGCCAGCAGCGCATACAGGGGACCGAGCACAGATACGCAGTATTTT. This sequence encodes CASSAYRGPSTDTQYF.

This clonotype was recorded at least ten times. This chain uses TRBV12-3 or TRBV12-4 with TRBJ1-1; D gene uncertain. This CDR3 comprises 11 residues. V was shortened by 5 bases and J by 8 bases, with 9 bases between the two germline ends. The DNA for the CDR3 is TGTGCCAGCAGTGTGGGTGGGGAAGCTTTCTTT. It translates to CASSVGGEAFF.

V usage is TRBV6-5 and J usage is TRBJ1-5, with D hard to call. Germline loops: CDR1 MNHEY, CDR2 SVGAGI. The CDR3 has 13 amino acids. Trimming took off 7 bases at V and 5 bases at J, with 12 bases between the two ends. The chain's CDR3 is CASNVQPHQPQHF. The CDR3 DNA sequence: TGTGCCAGCAATGTACAGCCCCATCAGCCCCAGCATTTT.

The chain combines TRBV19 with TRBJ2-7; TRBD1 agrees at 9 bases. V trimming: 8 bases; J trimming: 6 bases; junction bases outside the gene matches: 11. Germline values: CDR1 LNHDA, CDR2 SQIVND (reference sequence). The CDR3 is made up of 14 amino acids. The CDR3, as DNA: TGTGCCAGTTCGCCGGGACAGGGAAGTATCGAGCAGTACTTC. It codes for CASSPGQGSIEQYF.

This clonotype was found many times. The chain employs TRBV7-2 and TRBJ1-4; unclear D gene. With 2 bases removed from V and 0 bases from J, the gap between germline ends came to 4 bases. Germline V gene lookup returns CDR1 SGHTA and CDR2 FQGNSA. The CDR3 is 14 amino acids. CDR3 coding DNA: TGTGCCAGCAGCTTACGGTCAACTAATGAAAAACTGTTTTTT. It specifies CASSLRSTNEKLFF.

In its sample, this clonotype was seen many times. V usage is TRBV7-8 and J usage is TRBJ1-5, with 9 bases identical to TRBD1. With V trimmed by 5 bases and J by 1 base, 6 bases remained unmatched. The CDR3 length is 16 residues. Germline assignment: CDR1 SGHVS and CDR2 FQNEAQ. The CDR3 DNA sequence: TGTGCCAGCAGCCCCGGGACAGGGCAGAGCAATCAGCCCCAGCATTTT. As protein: CASSPGTGQSNQPQHF.

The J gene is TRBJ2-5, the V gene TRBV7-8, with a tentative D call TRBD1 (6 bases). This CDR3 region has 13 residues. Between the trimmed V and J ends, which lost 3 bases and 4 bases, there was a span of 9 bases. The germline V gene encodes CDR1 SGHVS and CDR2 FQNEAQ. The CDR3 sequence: CASSFQGPETQYF. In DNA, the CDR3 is TGTGCCAGCAGCTTCCAGGGGCCAGAGACCCAGTACTTC.

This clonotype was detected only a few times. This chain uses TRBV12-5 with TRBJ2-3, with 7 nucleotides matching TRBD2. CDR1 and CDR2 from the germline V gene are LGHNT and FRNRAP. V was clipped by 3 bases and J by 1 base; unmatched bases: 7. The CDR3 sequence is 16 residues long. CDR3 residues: CASGLPPSGRTDTQYF. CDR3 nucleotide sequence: TGTGCTAGTGGTTTACCACCTAGCGGTCGCACAGATACGCAGTATTTT.

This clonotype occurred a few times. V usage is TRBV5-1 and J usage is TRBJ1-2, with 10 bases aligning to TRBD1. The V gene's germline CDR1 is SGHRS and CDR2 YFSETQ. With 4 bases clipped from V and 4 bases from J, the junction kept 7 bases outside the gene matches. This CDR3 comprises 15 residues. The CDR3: CASSEPGQGIYGYTF. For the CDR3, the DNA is TGCGCCAGCAGCGAGCCGGGACAGGGGATCTATGGCTACACCTTC.

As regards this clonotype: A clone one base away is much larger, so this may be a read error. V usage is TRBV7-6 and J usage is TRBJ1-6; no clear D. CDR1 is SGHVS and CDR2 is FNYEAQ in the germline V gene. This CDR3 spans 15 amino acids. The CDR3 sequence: CASSPLVSYNSSLHF. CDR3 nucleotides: TGTGCCAGCAGCCCCCTGGTCTCCTATAATTCATCCCTCCACTTT.

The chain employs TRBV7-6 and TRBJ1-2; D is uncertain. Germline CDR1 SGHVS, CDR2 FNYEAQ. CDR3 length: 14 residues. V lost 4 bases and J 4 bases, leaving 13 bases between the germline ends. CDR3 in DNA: TGTGCCAGCAGCTCACGGACGGCACCCTATGGCTACACCTTC. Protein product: CASSSRTAPYGYTF. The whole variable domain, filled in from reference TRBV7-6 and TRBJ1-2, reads GAGVSQSPRYKVTKRGQDVALRCDPISGHVSLYWYRQALGQGPEFLTYFNYEAQQDKSGLPNDRFSAERPEGSISTLTIQRTEQRDSAMYRCASSSRTAPYGYTFGSGTRLTVV.

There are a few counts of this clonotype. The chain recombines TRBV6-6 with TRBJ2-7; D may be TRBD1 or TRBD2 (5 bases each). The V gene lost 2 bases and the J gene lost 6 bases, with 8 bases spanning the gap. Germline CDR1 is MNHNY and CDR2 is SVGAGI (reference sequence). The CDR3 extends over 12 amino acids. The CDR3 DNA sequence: TGTGCCAGCAGTTACGGGGGAAGCGAGCAGTACGTC. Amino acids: CASSYGGSEQYV.

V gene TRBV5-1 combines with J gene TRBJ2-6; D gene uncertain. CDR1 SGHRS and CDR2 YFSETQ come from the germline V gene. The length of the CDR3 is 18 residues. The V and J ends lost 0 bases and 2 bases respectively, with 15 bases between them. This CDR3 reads CASSLGGVLRAGANVLTF. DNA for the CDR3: TGCGCCAGCAGCTTGGGTGGGGTTCTCAGAGCTGGGGCCAACGTCCTGACTTTC.

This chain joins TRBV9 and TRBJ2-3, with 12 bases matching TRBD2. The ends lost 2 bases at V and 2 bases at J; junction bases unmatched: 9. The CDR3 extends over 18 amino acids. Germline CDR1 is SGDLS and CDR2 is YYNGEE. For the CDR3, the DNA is TGTGCCAGCAGCGTCCCGCTAGCGGGGGGGTCCTTCACAGATACGCAGTATTTT. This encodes CASSVPLAGGSFTDTQYF.

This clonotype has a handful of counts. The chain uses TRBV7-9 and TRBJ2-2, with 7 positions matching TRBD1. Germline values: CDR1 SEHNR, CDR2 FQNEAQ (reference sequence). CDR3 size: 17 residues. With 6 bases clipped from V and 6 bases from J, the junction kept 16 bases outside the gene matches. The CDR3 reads CASSPKNRGGWPGELFF. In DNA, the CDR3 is TGTGCCAGCAGTCCGAAAAATAGAGGGGGCTGGCCCGGGGAGCTGTTTTTT. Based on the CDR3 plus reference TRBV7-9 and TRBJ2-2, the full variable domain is DTGVSQNPRHKITKRGQNVTFRCDPISEHNRLYWYRQTLGQGPEFLTYFQNEAQLEKSRLLSDRFSAERPKGSFSTLEIQRTEQGDSAMYLCASSPKNRGGWPGELFFGEGSRLTVL.

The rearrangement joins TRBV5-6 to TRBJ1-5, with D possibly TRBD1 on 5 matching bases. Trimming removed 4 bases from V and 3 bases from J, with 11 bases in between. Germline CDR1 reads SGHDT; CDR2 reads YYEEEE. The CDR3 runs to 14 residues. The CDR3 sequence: CASSRGGINQPQHF. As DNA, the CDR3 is TGTGCCAGCAGCCGCGGGGGTATCAATCAGCCCCAGCATTTT.